This T cell receptor (beta chain) was sequenced in a study of lymphopenia after photon versus proton radiotherapy. Study-level findings and limits: After the lymphocyte nadir, photon-treated repertoires showed oligoclonal expansion, especially of CD8+ Temra cells. Survival link was tested only in deceased patients; proton benefit remains a possibility.

Trimming left V 1 base short and J 8 bases short, with 14 bases between. In germline, CDR1 is GTSNPN, CDR2 SVGIG (reference sequence). The CDR3 is 13 amino acids. Measured with immunoSEQ multiplex PCR; TCRdb has only the in-frame clones, and not every one. The table shows 6,000 to 9,000 clones, with approximately 93% occurring only once. Details on this clone: Antigen specificity is unknown.

Source: peripheral blood, taken from a patient treated with photon-based radiotherapy. This clonotype was obtained from a woman between 50 and 59 years old with cholangiocarcinoma. V gene TRBV30 combines with J gene TRBJ1-2; D remains unclear. CDR3 nucleotide sequence: TGTGCCTGGAGTGGGTGGCGGACGGTAGGCTACACCTTC. Translated: CAWSGWRTVGYTF.